A single sample is the source of the 14 T cell receptor beta chains below, sequenced in a study of response to subunit inactivated influenza vaccine (dated by TCRdb to 2017 to 2018). The method was RT-PCR. Reads for this sample came from an Illumina HiSeq 2500. TCRdb applied fastp at Q25 and MiXCR to the public reads, then kept only in-frame beta chains. When rows share a CDR3 protein, they turn into one entry using the most common DNA and genes. In all, the sample holds around 760,000 distinct CDR3 sequences, and roughly 13% of those were seen once. The ten largest clones add up to roughly 6.4% of the sample. The starting material was PBMCs from blood, obtained 14 to 15 days before vaccination. These receptors were collected from a man over 45 who received an inactivated influenza vaccine. Donor details come from another sample of the same person, matched by shared clones.

In this sample, this clonotype turned up a few times. The chain combines TRBV10-3 with TRBJ2-1; TRBD2 matches 8 bases. This CDR3 region has 11 residues. Germline values: CDR1 ENHRY, CDR2 SYGVKD. The junction had 1 base not matched to a gene; V was cut back by 9 bases and J by 6 bases. The CDR3 sequence is CAIGTSNEQFF. Written as DNA, the CDR3 is TGTGCCATTGGGACTAGCAATGAGCAGTTCTTC.

This clonotype was counted a few times. The rearrangement joins TRBV7-2 to TRBJ2-5; D unclear. Trimming left V 1 base short and J 5 bases short, with 11 bases between. This CDR3 contains 14 residues. Germline CDR1 reads SGHTA; CDR2 reads FQGNSA. The CDR3 DNA sequence: TGTGCCAGCAGCTTAGTTCCGATCCGGGAGACCCAGTACTTC. This codes for CASSLVPIRETQYF.

In its sample, this clonotype was seen many times. The chain recombines TRBV7-2 with TRBJ2-7; no clear D gene. Between the trimmed V and J ends, which lost 5 bases and 4 bases, there was a span of 9 bases. The CDR3 runs to 12 residues. The V gene's germline CDR1 is SGHTA and CDR2 FQGNSA. Here the CDR3 reads CASSPSPYEQYF. CDR3 sequence (DNA): TGTGCCAGCAGCCCCAGCCCGTACGAGCAGTACTTC.

This chain connects TRBV5-1 to TRBJ2-1, with 12 bases lining up with TRBD2. Germline assignment: CDR1 SGHRS and CDR2 YFSETQ. V gave up 0 bases and J gave up 7 bases; unmatched junction bases: 5. The CDR3 is 16 amino acids. CDR3 DNA: TGCGCCAGCAGCTTGGAGACTAGCGGGAGTATAAATGAGCAGTTCTTC. It encodes CASSLETSGSINEQFF.

The rearrangement links TRBV20-1 to TRBJ2-2; TRBD2 might be the D (5 bases). Per the germline V gene, CDR1 is DFQATT and CDR2 is SNEGSKA (reference sequence). Trimming took 0 bases from V and 7 from J, leaving 6 bases between them. This CDR3 is built from 12 residues. The CDR3 loop is CSARERVGELFF. The CDR3 region has the DNA TGCAGTGCTAGAGAGCGGGTCGGGGAGCTGTTTTTT.

This clonotype was picked up a small number of times. The CDR3 sequence: CASSVVTGSWGSYNQPQHF. The CDR3 DNA reads as TGTGCCAGCAGCGTAGTAACGGGATCGTGGGGCAGCTACAATCAGCCCCAGCATTTT. The chain carries TRBV9 and TRBJ1-5; the D gene is possibly TRBD1 (5 bases). The CDR3 spans 19 residues. Germline lookup yields CDR1 SGDLS and CDR2 YYNGEE. V was shortened by 0 bases and J by 3 bases, with 22 bases between the two germline ends.

The chain uses TRBV7-2 and TRBJ2-7; no firm D call. CDR1 and CDR2 (germline): SGHTA, FQGNSA. The V and J ends lost 1 base and 6 bases respectively, with 13 bases between them. The CDR3 covers 14 residues. The CDR3 protein is CASSLDVRVSEQYF. The CDR3 DNA is TGTGCCAGCAGCTTAGACGTTCGCGTCTCCGAGCAGTACTTC.

This clonotype has a handful of counts. The CDR3 loop is CASSPAWTSGRNHEQYF. As DNA, the CDR3 is TGCGCCAGCAGCCCTGCCTGGACTAGCGGGAGGAATCACGAGCAGTACTTC. The rearrangement uses TRBV4-3 and TRBJ2-7; TRBD2 matches 14 bases. Germline V gives CDR1 LGHNA, CDR2 YSLEER. V gave up 4 bases and J gave up 5 bases; unmatched junction bases: 10. The CDR3 has 17 amino acids.

The chain carries TRBV20-1 and TRBJ1-2, with D perhaps TRBD1 (6 bases). Germline-derived CDR1 and CDR2 are DFQATT and SNEGSKA (reference sequence). This CDR3 is built from 12 residues. The CDR3 nucleotides read TGCAGCCCTCTAGGGGGTAGCTATGGCTACACCTTC. It codes for CSPLGGSYGYTF.

This clonotype appeared a few times. This chain joins TRBV29-1 and TRBJ2-7, with 9 positions matching TRBD1. With V trimmed by 2 bases and J by 6 bases, 5 bases remained unmatched. The CDR3 sequence is 13 residues long. Germline CDR1 SQVTM, CDR2 ANQGSEA. The CDR3, as DNA: TGCAGCGTTGAACATGGACAGGGGAGCGAGCAGTACTTC. Translation gives CSVEHGQGSEQYF.

The genes are TRBV11-2 and TRBJ2-5; the match to TRBD1 covers 9 bases. The junction had 14 bases not matched to a gene; V was cut back by 0 bases and J by 0 bases. This CDR3 is 20 amino acids long. From germline, CDR1 is SGHAT and CDR2 FQNNGV. As DNA, the CDR3 is TGTGCCAGCAGCTTAGATCCGGTCGGGACAGGGTCGATCTACCAAGAGACCCAGTACTTC. Encoded protein: CASSLDPVGTGSIYQETQYF.

This chain joins TRBV5-5 and TRBJ2-7; TRBD1 matches at 10 bases. The J segment lost 3 bases and the V segment lost 4 bases, leaving 7 bases of the junction unmatched. The germline V gene encodes CDR1 SGHKS and CDR2 YYEKEE (reference sequence). CDR3 length: 15 amino acids. The CDR3 DNA is TGTGCCAGCAGCAACCGGGACAGGGGCGGCTACGAGCAGTACTTC. It specifies CASSNRDRGGYEQYF.

This clonotype turned up a few times. V is TRBV28 and J is TRBJ2-7; 8 bases are shared with TRBD1. This CDR3 spans 14 amino acids. The germline V gene has CDR1 MDHEN and CDR2 SYDVKM. V lost 3 bases, J lost 5 bases, and 6 bases stayed unmatched. CDR3 residues: CASSFRPGGDEQYF. DNA for the CDR3: TGTGCCAGCAGTTTCCGCCCAGGGGGCGACGAGCAGTACTTC.

The V call is TRBV20-1, the J call TRBJ1-1, with D tentatively TRBD1 (6 bases). This CDR3 comprises 15 residues. The germline V and J ends were trimmed by 1 base and 5 bases, with 17 bases remaining between them. The V gene's germline CDR1 is DFQATT and CDR2 SNEGSKA (reference sequence). The CDR3 spells CSARAYDRWRTEAFF. The CDR3 DNA follows: TGCAGTGCTAGAGCCTACGACAGGTGGAGAACTGAAGCTTTCTTT.